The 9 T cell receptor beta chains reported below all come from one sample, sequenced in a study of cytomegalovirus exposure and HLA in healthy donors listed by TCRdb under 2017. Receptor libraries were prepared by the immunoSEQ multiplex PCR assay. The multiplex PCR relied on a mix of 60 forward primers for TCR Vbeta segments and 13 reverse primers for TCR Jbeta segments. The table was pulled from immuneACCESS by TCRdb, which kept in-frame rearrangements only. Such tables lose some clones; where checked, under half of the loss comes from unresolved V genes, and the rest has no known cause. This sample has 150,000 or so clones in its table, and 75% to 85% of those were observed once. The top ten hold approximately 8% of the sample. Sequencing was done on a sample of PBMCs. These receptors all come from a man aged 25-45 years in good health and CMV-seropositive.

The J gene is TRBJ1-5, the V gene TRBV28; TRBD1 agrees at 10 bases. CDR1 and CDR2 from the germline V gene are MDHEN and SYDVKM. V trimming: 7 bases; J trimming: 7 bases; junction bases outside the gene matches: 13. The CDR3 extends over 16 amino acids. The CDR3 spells CASTPADRGLGQPQHF. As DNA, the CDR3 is TGTGCCAGCACCCCAGCAGACAGGGGGCTCGGACAGCCCCAGCATTTT.

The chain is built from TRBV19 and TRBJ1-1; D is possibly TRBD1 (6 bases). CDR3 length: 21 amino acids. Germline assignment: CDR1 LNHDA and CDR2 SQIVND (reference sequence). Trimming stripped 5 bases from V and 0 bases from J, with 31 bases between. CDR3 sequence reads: CASSLRNIGQRRPPVNTEAFF. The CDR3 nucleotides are TGTGCCAGTAGTCTCCGGAACATAGGACAGCGGCGGCCGCCTGTGAACACTGAAGCTTTCTTT.

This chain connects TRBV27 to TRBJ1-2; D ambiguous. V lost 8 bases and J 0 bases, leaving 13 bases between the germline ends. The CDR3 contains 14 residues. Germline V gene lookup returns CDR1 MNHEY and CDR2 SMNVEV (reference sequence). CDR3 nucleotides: TGTGCCAGCCATCGGGCGGGGTCTAACTATGGCTACACCTTC. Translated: CASHRAGSNYGYTF.

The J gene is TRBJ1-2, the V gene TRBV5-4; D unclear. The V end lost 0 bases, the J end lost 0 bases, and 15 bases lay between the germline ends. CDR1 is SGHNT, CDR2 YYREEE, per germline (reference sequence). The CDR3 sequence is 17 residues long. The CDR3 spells CASSLGADALANYGYTF. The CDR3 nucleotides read TGTGCCAGCAGCTTGGGGGCCGACGCATTAGCTAACTATGGCTACACCTTC.

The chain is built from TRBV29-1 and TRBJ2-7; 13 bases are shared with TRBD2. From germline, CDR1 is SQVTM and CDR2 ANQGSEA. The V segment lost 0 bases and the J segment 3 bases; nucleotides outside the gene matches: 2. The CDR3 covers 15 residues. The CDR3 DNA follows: TGCAGCGTTGAAGATGGGACTAGCGGGATCTACGAGCAGTACTTC. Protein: CSVEDGTSGIYEQYF.

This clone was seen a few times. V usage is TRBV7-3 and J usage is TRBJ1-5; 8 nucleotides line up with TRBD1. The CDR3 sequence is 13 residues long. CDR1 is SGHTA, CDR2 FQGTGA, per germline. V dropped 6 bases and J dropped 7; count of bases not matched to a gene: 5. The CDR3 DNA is TGTGCCAGCAGTCAAGACAGGGGCCAGCCCCAGCATTTT. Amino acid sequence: CASSQDRGQPQHF. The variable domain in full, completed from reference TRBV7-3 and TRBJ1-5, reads GAGVSQTPSNKVTEKGKYVELRCDPISGHTALYWYRQSLGQGPEFLIYFQGTGAADDSGLPNDRFFAVRPEGSVSTLKIQRTERGDSAVYLCASSQDRGQPQHFGDGTRLSIL.

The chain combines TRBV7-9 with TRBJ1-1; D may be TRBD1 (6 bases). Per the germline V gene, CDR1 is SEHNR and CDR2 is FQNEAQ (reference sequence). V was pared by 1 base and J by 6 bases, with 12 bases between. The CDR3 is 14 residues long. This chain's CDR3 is CASSLDYEGAEAFF. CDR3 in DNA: TGTGCCAGCAGCTTAGATTACGAGGGGGCTGAAGCTTTCTTT.

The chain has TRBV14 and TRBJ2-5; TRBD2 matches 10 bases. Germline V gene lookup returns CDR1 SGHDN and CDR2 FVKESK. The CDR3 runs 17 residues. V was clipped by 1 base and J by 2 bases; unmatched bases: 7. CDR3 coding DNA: TGTGCCAGCAGCCAAGCCCTCACTAGCGGGGCGCAAGAGACCCAGTACTTC. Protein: CASSQALTSGAQETQYF. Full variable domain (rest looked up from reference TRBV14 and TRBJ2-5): EAGVTQFPSHSVIEKGQTVTLRCDPISGHDNLYWYRRVMGKEIKFLLHFVKESKQDESGMPNNRFLAERTGGTYSTLKVQPAELEDSGVYFCASSQALTSGAQETQYFGPGTRLLVL.

The CDR3 region has the DNA TGTGCTAGTGCGACCGGCGGTCAGCCCCAGCATTTT. Protein: CASATGGQPQHF. V usage is TRBV12-5 and J usage is TRBJ1-5; D is undetermined. The CDR3 totals 12 residues. Deletions cut 7 bases from V and 6 bases from J, with 10 bases between. The germline V gene has CDR1 LGHNT and CDR2 FRNRAP.